This TCR beta chain emerged from a study of T-cell memory formation after mild COVID-19. The CDR3 runs to 18 residues. Germline CDR1 and CDR2: LNHDA and SQIVND (reference sequence). Trimming at V came to 5 bases and at J to 4 bases, leaving 11 bases not matched to a gene. This clonotype was counted only a few times. TCRdb reprocessed the 5' RACE reads with MiXCR, giving one entry per CDR3 protein. Among under 300,000 distinct CDR3 sequences listed, around 15% were seen once. The chain carries TRBV19 and TRBJ2-6; 10 nucleotides line up with TRBD1. The sample taken for sequencing was PBMCs or a T cell subset sorted from them (not recorded which). The clonotype originates from a man younger than 35 who had mild COVID-19 (a few samples of this study predate the infection). Cell type and time point are not known. CDR3 sequence (DNA): TGTGCCAGTAGTCCCAGGGGGACAGGGGAATCCGGGGCCAACGTCCTGACTTTC. The encoded protein is CASSPRGTGESGANVLTF.